One T cell receptor beta chain is described in this entry. Only a few counts were recorded for this clonotype. The specificity of this receptor is unknown. Nothing much larger sits one base from this clone, and base qualities are not available. The data are from a study of CD8 T cells in ankylosing spondylitis (dated 2017 in TCRdb). For the wider study: To find TCR variants linked to disease, the study profiled T cell receptor beta repertoires in ankylosing spondylitis patients and healthy donors. The whole study cohort included roughly 110 healthy donors and around 24 ankylosing spondylitis patients. Samples of peripheral blood were taken, and for ankylosing spondylitis patients, synovial fluid was collected as well. The full study reports these points: The disease-linked clones showed a CD8+ phenotype and occurred at relatively low frequencies in peripheral blood. Some motif variants had previously been reported in the synovial fluid and blood of reactive arthritis patients, which suggests shared mechanisms of disease initiation. The disease-linked clones were reported to be significantly enriched in matched synovial fluid samples from ankylosing spondylitis patients. Blood from ankylosing spondylitis patients appeared to be characterized by a TCR beta motif composed of under 10 highly homologous amino acid variants.

For sequencing, an Illumina HiSeq 2500 was employed. TCR beta libraries were prepared by quantitative 5'-RACE with molecular barcodes. The original pipeline was this. A new computational method, built on a probabilistic model of VDJ rearrangement, was used to identify disease-linked TCR variants. In TCRdb, the public reads were trimmed at Q25 with fastp and aligned with MiXCR, with productive beta chains retained. Duplicate CDR3 protein sequences are folded into a single record with the most common DNA and genes. TCRdb's processing, not the authors', yielded these V and J calls. This sample comprises about 420,000 distinct CDR3 sequences, about 22% of them detected only once. The ten top clones hold less than 20% of the sample. The clonotype originates from a male donor with ankylosing spondylitis. Sequencing was done on a sample of blood, either unsorted or a sorted T cell fraction (not recorded which).

The DNA sequence is as follows: TGTGCCAGCACCCTGGGGCTTGGGGAAAGTAATGAGCAGTTCTTC. The translation is CASTLGLGESNEQFF. The rearranged segments are TRBV12-3 or TRBV12-4 and TRBJ2-1; the D gene is perhaps TRBD1, from 5 matching bases. Spanning cysteine to phenylalanine, the CDR3 consists of 15 amino acids. CDR3 DNA is the only sequence kept; it has 45 bases, read in frame from the first base. Cut back by 7 bases and 7 bases, the V and J ends lie 20 bases apart.